This entry lists 15 T cell receptor beta chains sequenced from one sample in a study of shared clonotypes between healthy human individuals. Naive-designated CD8 cells lacked CD45RO, were positively enriched for CCR7, and omitted terminally differentiated effector memory CD45RA+ cells. TCRdb's copy holds only in-frame clones and misses some; the assay was immunoSEQ multiplex PCR. The table shows some 2,100,000 clones, with about 93% occurring only once. The material sequenced was naive CD8+ T cells from PBMCs. These receptors came from a man aged 18 to 30 in good health. Some clones in this sample may be carry-over from other donors' samples.

This chain connects TRBV6-6 to TRBJ1-1; a possible D gene is TRBD1 (5 bases). This CDR3 region has 16 residues. Germline values: CDR1 MNHNY, CDR2 SVGAGI (reference sequence). Deletions cut 0 bases from V and 6 bases from J, with 17 bases between. The CDR3 region has the DNA TGTGCCAGCAGTTACTCCGGGATGGACGGGGACGCTGAAGCTTTCTTT. It is translated as CASSYSGMDGDAEAFF.

CDR3 region: CATSSGGRAYEQYF. The DNA of the CDR3 is TGTGCCACCTCTTCGGGCGGGAGGGCCTACGAGCAGTACTTC. The chain joins TRBV7-2 to TRBJ2-7; 9 bases fit TRBD2. The CDR3 length is 14 residues. Germline V gene data show CDR1 as SGHTA and CDR2 as FQGNSA. With 10 bases clipped from V and 2 bases from J, the junction kept 9 bases outside the gene matches.

This clone is a singleton in its sample. The V call is TRBV11-1, the J call TRBJ2-1; D not certain. Trimming stripped 4 bases from V and 10 bases from J, with 20 bases between. The CDR3 is 15 amino acids. The germline gives CDR1 SGHAT, CDR2 FQDESV (reference sequence). The CDR3: CASSSTDPIRWEQFF. For the CDR3, the DNA is TGTGCCAGCAGCTCAACTGACCCCATCCGGTGGGAGCAGTTCTTC.

The chain carries TRBV15 and TRBJ1-1; TRBD1 aligns across 9 bases. The CDR3 has 15 amino acids. CDR1 LNHNV and CDR2 YYDKDF come from the germline V gene (reference sequence). Trimming cost V 5 bases and J 4 bases; bases outside gene matches: 8. The CDR3: CATSGDRGAGTEAFF. The DNA for the CDR3 is TGTGCCACCAGCGGTGACAGGGGGGCAGGCACTGAAGCTTTCTTT.

CDR3 nucleotide sequence: TGTGCCAGCAGCTTGGTCGGACTAGCGGGAGCCGATACGCAGTATTTT. It specifies CASSLVGLAGADTQYF. The chain joins TRBV5-5 to TRBJ2-3; 13 bases line up with TRBD2. CDR1 and CDR2 (germline): SGHKS, YYEKEE (reference sequence). The ends lost 0 bases at V and 6 bases at J; junction bases unmatched: 4. CDR3 length: 16 amino acids.

The chain recombines TRBV5-1 with TRBJ1-2; D unresolved. This CDR3 region has 14 residues. V lost 0 bases to trimming and J lost 7 bases, with 13 bases between them. Germline CDR1 is SGHRS and CDR2 is YFSETQ. Written as DNA, the CDR3 is TGCGCCAGCAGCTTGGAGCACCCACGGGGTGGCTACACCTTC. It specifies CASSLEHPRGGYTF. Looking up the rest from reference TRBV5-1 and TRBJ1-2 gives the full variable domain: KAGVTQTPRYLIKTRGQQVTLSCSPISGHRSVSWYQQTPGQGLQFLFEYFSETQRNKGNFPGRFSGRQFSNSRSEMNVSTLELGDSALYLCASSLEHPRGGYTFGSGTRLTVV.

This chain uses TRBV29-1 with TRBJ2-7; the match to TRBD1 covers 9 bases. This CDR3 is built from 14 residues. Germline CDR1 SQVTM, CDR2 ANQGSEA. The J segment lost 1 base and the V segment lost 1 base, leaving 2 bases of the junction unmatched. CDR3 nucleotides: TGCAGCGTTGAAGCCGGGACAGGGTCCTACGAGCAGTACTTC. It translates to CSVEAGTGSYEQYF.

J is TRBJ2-3 and V is TRBV7-9; 10 bases map to TRBD2. CDR1 is SEHNR, CDR2 FQNEAQ, per germline (reference sequence). The CDR3 extends over 16 amino acids. V shed 5 bases, J shed 6 bases, and the junction held 11 bases outside the gene matches. The CDR3 loop reads CASSQPLAGDFDTQYF. The DNA of the CDR3 is TGTGCCAGCAGCCAACCGCTAGCGGGAGACTTCGATACGCAGTATTTT.

The rearrangement links TRBV18 to TRBJ2-7, with a tentative D call TRBD2 (5 bases). This CDR3 region has 12 residues. V gave up 6 bases and J gave up 5 bases, with 11 bases separating them. The germline gives CDR1 KGHSH, CDR2 LQKENI. Written as DNA, the CDR3 is TGTGCCAGCTCCTTGGCCGGGGACGAGCAGTACTTC. Its translation is CASSLAGDEQYF.

The CDR3 sequence: CASSQSLAGGLYNEQFF. The CDR3 DNA reads TGCGCCAGCAGCCAGTCGTTAGCGGGAGGGCTCTACAATGAGCAGTTCTTC. The chain is built from TRBV4-3 and TRBJ2-1; 11 nucleotides align to TRBD2. V dropped 3 bases and J dropped 3; count of bases not matched to a gene: 7. Germline assignment: CDR1 LGHNA and CDR2 YSLEER. The CDR3 covers 17 residues.

The V call is TRBV5-1, the J call TRBJ2-7, with 10 bases matching TRBD2. There are 16 residues in the CDR3. Germline CDR1 and CDR2: SGHRS and YFSETQ. With 0 bases clipped from V and 0 bases from J, the junction kept 3 bases outside the gene matches. The CDR3 reads CASSLAKREGSYEQYF. CDR3 bases: TGCGCCAGCAGCTTGGCCAAGCGGGAGGGCTCCTACGAGCAGTACTTC.

The rearrangement joins TRBV4-1 to TRBJ2-5; 8 nucleotides agree with TRBD2. The J call is uncertain, as TRBJ2-7 better fits the DNA end. Per the germline V gene, CDR1 is MGHRA and CDR2 is YSYEKL. There are 17 residues in the CDR3. CDR3 nucleotides: TGCGCCAGCAGCCAAGTGGTGGCGCGGGGGGTCCCCTACGAGCAGTACTTC. Translation: CASSQVVARGVPYEQYF.

The chain carries TRBV4-2 and TRBJ1-1; D possibly corresponds to TRBD1 (5 bases). The CDR3 sequence is 16 residues long. V gave up 0 bases and J gave up 0 bases, with 11 bases separating them. CDR1 is LGHNA and CDR2 is YNFKEQ in the germline V gene. The CDR3 loop is CASSQEGHGMNTEAFF. CDR3 bases: TGTGCCAGCAGCCAAGAGGGGCACGGGATGAACACTGAAGCTTTCTTT.

The chain couples TRBV28 to TRBJ2-7; tentatively, D is TRBD2 (5 bases). V was shortened by 3 bases and J by 0 bases, with 12 bases between the two germline ends. Germline values: CDR1 MDHEN, CDR2 SYDVKM. This CDR3 spans 15 amino acids. The DNA for the CDR3 is TGTGCCAGCAGTTTTGACACGGGGAGCTCCTACGAGCAGTACTTC. Its translation is CASSFDTGSSYEQYF.

The genes are TRBV15 and TRBJ1-1, with TRBD1 matching over 11 bases. The length of the CDR3 is 16 residues. CDR1 is LNHNV, CDR2 YYDKDF, per germline (reference sequence). V was clipped by 8 bases and J by 0 bases; unmatched bases: 8. CDR3 nucleotides: TGTGCCACCGGACAGGGGGCGAGCTCCGTGAACACTGAAGCTTTCTTT. Its protein product is CATGQGASSVNTEAFF.